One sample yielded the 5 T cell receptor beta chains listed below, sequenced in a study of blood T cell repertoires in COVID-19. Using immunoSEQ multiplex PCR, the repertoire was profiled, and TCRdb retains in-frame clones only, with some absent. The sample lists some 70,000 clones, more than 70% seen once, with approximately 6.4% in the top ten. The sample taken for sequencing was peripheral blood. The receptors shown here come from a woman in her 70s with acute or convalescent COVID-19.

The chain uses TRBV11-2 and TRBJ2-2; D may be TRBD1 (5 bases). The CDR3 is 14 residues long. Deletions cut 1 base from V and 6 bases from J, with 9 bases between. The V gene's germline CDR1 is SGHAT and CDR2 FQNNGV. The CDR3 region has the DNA TGTGCCAGCAGCTTAGTAGCAGGGTCCGGGGAGCTGTTTTTT. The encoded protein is CASSLVAGSGELFF. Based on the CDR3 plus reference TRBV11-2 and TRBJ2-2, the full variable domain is EAGVAQSPRYKIIEKRQSVAFWCNPISGHATLYWYQQILGQGPKLLIQFQNNGVVDDSQLPKDRFSAERLKGVDSTLKIQPAKLEDSAVYLCASSLVAGSGELFFGEGSRLTVL.

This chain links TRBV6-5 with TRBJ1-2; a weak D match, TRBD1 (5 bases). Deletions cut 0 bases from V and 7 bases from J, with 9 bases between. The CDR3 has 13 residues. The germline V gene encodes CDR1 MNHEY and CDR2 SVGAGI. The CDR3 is CASSYSGELGYTF. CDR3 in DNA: TGTGCCAGCAGTTACTCAGGGGAACTTGGCTACACCTTC.

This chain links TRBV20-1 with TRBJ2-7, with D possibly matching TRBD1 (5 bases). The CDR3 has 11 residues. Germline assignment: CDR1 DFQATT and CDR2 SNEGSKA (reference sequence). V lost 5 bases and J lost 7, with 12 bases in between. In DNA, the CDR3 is TGCAGTGCTCCTAGGGGAAGGGAGCAGTACTTC. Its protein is CSAPRGREQYF.

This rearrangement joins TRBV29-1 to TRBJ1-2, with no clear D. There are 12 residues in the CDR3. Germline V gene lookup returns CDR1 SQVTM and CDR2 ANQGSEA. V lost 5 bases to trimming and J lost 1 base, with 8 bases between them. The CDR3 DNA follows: TGCAGCGTTTCGAACAGTAACTATGGCTACACCTTC. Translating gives CSVSNSNYGYTF.

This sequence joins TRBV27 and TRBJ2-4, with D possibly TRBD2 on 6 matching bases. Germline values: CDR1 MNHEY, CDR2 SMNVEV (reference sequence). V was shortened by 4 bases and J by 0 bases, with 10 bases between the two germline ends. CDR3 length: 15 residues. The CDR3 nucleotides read TGTGCCAGCAGTTACTCGGGACTAGCCAAAAACATTCAGTACTTC. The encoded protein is CASSYSGLAKNIQYF.